Listed here are 28 T cell receptor beta chains from one sample, sequenced in a study of T cell responses to AZD1222 COVID-19 vaccine. Sequencing was performed with immunoSEQ multiplex PCR; in TCRdb, only in-frame clones are kept and a portion is missing. The data hold around 97,000 clones, with 80% to 95% observed a single time. The sample was peripheral blood, taken on day 0 of AZD1222 vaccination. The receptors originated from an adult in good health.

This chain uses TRBV2 with TRBJ2-1; 7 bases agree with TRBD2. Germline V gene lookup returns CDR1 SNHLY and CDR2 FYNNEI. The CDR3 length is 14 residues. Losses at the gene ends were 4 bases for V and 8 bases for J; bases not matched to a gene: 8. For the CDR3, the DNA is TGTGCCAGCAGTGTGTCTAGCGGTGACGATGAGCAGTTCTTC. This encodes CASSVSSGDDEQFF.

The CDR3: CASRTYSNQPQHF. Here the CDR3 DNA reads TGTGCCAGTAGAACTTATAGCAATCAGCCCCAGCATTTT. The gene calls are TRBV19 and TRBJ1-5; no definite D call. This CDR3 contains 13 residues. The V gene lost 6 bases and the J gene lost 0 bases, with 6 bases spanning the gap. Germline assignment: CDR1 LNHDA and CDR2 SQIVND (reference sequence).

V gene TRBV4-3 combines with J gene TRBJ2-7, with D possibly called TRBD1 or TRBD2 (6 bases each). Germline-derived CDR1 and CDR2 are LGHNA and YSLEER. The V end lost 2 bases, the J end lost 2 bases, and 22 bases lay between the germline ends. This CDR3 has 18 residues. CDR3: CASSQYRGSNRVAYEQYF. CDR3 DNA sequence: TGCGCCAGCAGCCAATATCGGGGGTCGAACAGGGTAGCCTACGAGCAGTACTTC.

A note on this clone: One end of the junction varies from germline; a read error may be responsible. The chain recombines TRBV7-9 with TRBJ2-1; no reliable D call. This CDR3 is built from 12 residues. The germline V gene encodes CDR1 SEHNR and CDR2 FQNEAQ (reference sequence). CDR3 protein: CASSLGGMLLVF. The CDR3 coding sequence is TGTGCCAGCAGCTTAGGCGGAATGCTTTTGGTCTTC.

This chain links TRBV3-1 (or the pseudogene TRBV3-2) with TRBJ1-3; tentatively, D is TRBD1 (5 bases). Looked up from germline, CDR1 is LGHDT and CDR2 is YNNKEL (reference sequence). This CDR3 is 15 amino acids long. Trimming took off 3 bases at V and 4 bases at J, with 13 bases between the two ends. CDR3 protein: CASSQGGPSGNTIYF. CDR3 nucleotide sequence: TGTGCCAGCAGCCAGGGGGGACCTTCCGGAAACACCATATATTTT.

The J gene is TRBJ2-7, the V gene TRBV5-6; 10 bases fit TRBD1. J gave up 4 bases and V 5 bases, and 9 bases lay outside the gene matches. The germline V gene has CDR1 SGHDT and CDR2 YYEEEE. The CDR3 has 15 amino acids. The CDR3, as DNA: TGTGCCAGCAGTTACCGCGGACAGGGGGTTTACGAGCAGTACTTC. This encodes CASSYRGQGVYEQYF.

The rearrangement joins TRBV7-7 to TRBJ2-2; D unresolved. V was trimmed by 5 bases and J by 2 bases, leaving 9 bases between them. The germline V gene encodes CDR1 SSHAT and CDR2 FNYEAQ (reference sequence). The CDR3 is 14 amino acids. In DNA form, the CDR3 reads TGTGCCAGCAGCCCAACATCTAACACCGGGGAGCTGTTTTTT. Protein sequence: CASSPTSNTGELFF.

This clone came up once. The J gene is TRBJ2-6, the V gene TRBV5-4; 8 bases align to TRBD2. There are 18 residues in the CDR3. The V gene's germline CDR1 is SGHNT and CDR2 YYREEE (reference sequence). With V trimmed by 1 base and J by 0 bases, 6 bases remained unmatched. CDR3 DNA: TGTGCCAGCAGCTTGCTTGCGGGGGGATTCTCTGGGGCCAACGTCCTGACTTTC. Translation: CASSLLAGGFSGANVLTF. The whole variable domain, remainder taken from reference TRBV5-4 and TRBJ2-6, is ETGVTQSPTHLIKTRGQQVTLRCSSQSGHNTVSWYQQALGQGPQFIFQYYREEENGRGNFPPRFSGLQFPNYSSELNVNALELDDSALYLCASSLLAGGFSGANVLTFGAGSRLTVL.

About this clone itself: One junction end disagrees with the germline gene, perhaps due to a read error. The rearrangement links TRBV19 to TRBJ1-3; TRBD1 is a possible D gene (6 bases). CDR3 length: 13 residues. Germline CDR1 reads LNHDA; CDR2 reads SQIVND (reference sequence). The CDR3 region has the DNA TGCACTGACAGGCCCCATAGGGGAAACACCATATATTTT. Translating it yields CTDRPHRGNTIYF.

This chain joins TRBV5-1 and TRBJ1-5, with D maybe TRBD1 (6 bases). V was clipped by 4 bases and J by 1 base, with 18 bases between them. The CDR3 has 17 residues. CDR1 is SGHRS and CDR2 is YFSETQ in the germline V gene. The CDR3 DNA sequence: TGCGCCAGCAGCCCTGGGGGCCAGGGAGGAAGCAATCAGCCCCAGCATTTT. Its translation is CASSPGGQGGSNQPQHF.

Regarding this clone: This sample also contains other DNA sequences that code for the same CDR3. V usage is TRBV6-5 and J usage is TRBJ1-3; D remains unclear. Germline V lookup: CDR1 MNHEY, CDR2 SVGAGI. The V end was cut by 0 bases, the J end by 1 base, with 7 bases between. The CDR3 length is 15 residues. CDR3 loop: CASSYSSRSGNTIYF. CDR3 DNA sequence: TGTGCCAGCAGTTACTCGTCCAGGTCTGGAAACACCATATATTTT.

CDR3 in DNA: TGTGCCAGCAGCTTGGACCTTGGCTCCTACAATGAGCAGTTCTTC. Amino acids: CASSLDLGSYNEQFF. The chain combines TRBV5-6 with TRBJ2-1; no clear D. CDR1 is SGHDT, CDR2 YYEEEE, per germline. V was trimmed by 0 bases and J by 0 bases, leaving 7 bases between them. There are 15 residues in the CDR3.

The chain links TRBV7-2 to TRBJ1-2; perhaps TRBD1 as D (5 bases). Between the trimmed V and J ends, which lost 10 bases and 4 bases, there was a span of 13 bases. This CDR3 has 12 amino acids. Germline V gene sequence: CDR1 SGHTA, CDR2 FQGNSA. The chain's CDR3 is CATVRQPYGYTF. In nucleotides, the CDR3 is TGTGCCACCGTCAGACAGCCCTATGGCTACACCTTC.

This clone appeared a single time. The CDR3 nucleotides are TGTGCCAGCAGCGTAGTAGTCCGGGACACTTCACAAAATCAGCCCCAGCATTTT. This encodes CASSVVVRDTSQNQPQHF. This sequence joins TRBV9 and TRBJ1-5, with D maybe TRBD1 (6 bases). The germline CDR1 and CDR2 sequences are SGDLS and YYNGEE. V gave up 0 bases and J gave up 4 bases, with 20 bases separating them. The CDR3 is 18 residues long.

The J gene is TRBJ1-2, the V gene TRBV30, with D unclear. The germline V gene has CDR1 GTSNPN and CDR2 SVGIG (reference sequence). There are 11 residues in the CDR3. Deletions cut 0 bases from V and 6 bases from J, with 5 bases between. The CDR3 sequence is CAWSVQNGYTF. CDR3 nucleotide sequence: TGTGCCTGGAGTGTACAGAATGGCTACACCTTC. Variable domain in full (rest from reference TRBV30 and TRBJ1-2): SQTIHQWPATLVQPVGSPLSLECTVEGTSNPNLYWYRQAAGRGLQLLFYSVGIGQISSEVPQNLSASRPQDRQFILSSKKLLLSDSGFYLCAWSVQNGYTFGSGTRLTVV.

The sample holds a few counts of this clone. The gene calls are TRBV6-1 and TRBJ1-5; no definite D call. Germline V CDR1 and CDR2: MNHNS, SASEGT. The length of the CDR3 is 13 residues. The V and J ends lost 3 bases and 7 bases respectively, with 10 bases between them. CDR3 sequence reads: CASSEGFGQPQHF. CDR3 sequence (DNA): TGTGCCAGCAGTGAGGGGTTCGGGCAGCCCCAGCATTTT.

This chain links TRBV3-1 (or the pseudogene TRBV3-2) with TRBJ1-2; the match to TRBD1 covers 11 bases. V lost 3 bases, J lost 7 bases, and 4 bases stayed unmatched. Per the germline V gene, CDR1 is LGHDT and CDR2 is YNNKEL (reference sequence). The length of the CDR3 is 14 residues. As DNA, the CDR3 is TGTGCCAGCAGCCAGGGACAGGGGGTGGTTGGCTACACCTTC. Translation: CASSQGQGVVGYTF.

The chain combines TRBV3-1 (or the pseudogene TRBV3-2) with TRBJ1-3; 9 positions match TRBD1. This CDR3 is built from 18 residues. J gave up 4 bases and V 1 base, and 11 bases lay outside the gene matches. The germline CDR1 and CDR2 sequences are LGHDT and YNNKEL (reference sequence). CDR3 sequence (DNA): TGTGCCAGCAGCCAAGGGGAACAGGGGGCGCCCGGGGGAAACACCATATATTTT. The encoded protein is CASSQGEQGAPGGNTIYF.

This clone was seen just once. An end of the junction differs from the germline gene, which may be a read error. The V gene is TRBV7-7, the J gene TRBJ2-1, with D possibly TRBD2 on 5 matching bases. The CDR3 totals 15 residues. Germline lookup yields CDR1 SSHAT and CDR2 FNYEAQ (reference sequence). CDR3 in DNA: TGTGCTAGCAGCCCCGGATCCGGGGTATACAATGAGCAGTTCTTC. Its translation is CASSPGSGVYNEQFF. Full variable domain (outside the CDR3, taken from reference TRBV7-7 and TRBJ2-1): GAGVSQSPRYKVTKRGQDVTLRCDPISSHATLYWYQQALGQGPEFLTYFNYEAQPDKSGLPSDRFSAERPEGSISTLTIQRTEQRDSAMYRCASSPGSGVYNEQFFGPGTRLTVL.

The gene calls are TRBV7-9 and TRBJ1-2, with D possibly matching TRBD1 (5 bases). The CDR3 is 15 amino acids. CDR1 SEHNR and CDR2 FQNEAQ come from the germline V gene (reference sequence). With 5 bases removed from V and 2 bases from J, the gap between germline ends came to 15 bases. The CDR3 protein is CASSPEWGVNYGYTF. The CDR3, as DNA: TGTGCCAGCAGCCCAGAATGGGGCGTAAACTATGGCTACACCTTC.

V usage is TRBV5-4 and J usage is TRBJ2-7; D is perhaps TRBD2 (6 bases). V dropped 9 bases and J dropped 7 bases, with 20 bases sitting between them. The CDR3 has 13 residues. Germline V lookup: CDR1 SGHNT, CDR2 YYREEE (reference sequence). This CDR3 reads CATKTGGTLEQYF. For the CDR3, the DNA is TGTGCCACCAAAACAGGAGGGACCTTGGAGCAGTACTTC.

V is TRBV5-1 and J is TRBJ2-5; weak D call: TRBD2 (5 bases). The V end lost 0 bases, the J end lost 5 bases, and 14 bases lay between the germline ends. The CDR3 consists of 15 residues. The V gene's germline CDR1 is SGHRS and CDR2 YFSETQ. The CDR3 DNA is TGCGCCAGCAGCTTGGCCGGACTCTCCGGGGAGACCCAGTACTTC. Protein: CASSLAGLSGETQYF.

The genes are TRBV19 and TRBJ1-4, with TRBD1 identical over 7 bases. V trimming: 7 bases; J trimming: 6 bases; junction bases outside the gene matches: 5. Per the germline V gene, CDR1 is LNHDA and CDR2 is SQIVND (reference sequence). CDR3 length: 13 amino acids. This CDR3 is CASTGQEHEKLFF. The CDR3 coding sequence is TGTGCCAGTACCGGACAGGAACATGAAAAACTGTTTTTT. Full variable domain (remainder filled in from reference TRBV19 and TRBJ1-4): DGGITQSPKYLFRKEGQNVTLSCEQNLNHDAMYWYRQDPGQGLRLIYYSQIVNDFQKGDIAEGYSVSREKKESFPLTVTSAQKNPTAFYLCASTGQEHEKLFFGSGTQLSVL.

This clone was picked up one time. The DNA of the CDR3 is TGTGCCAGCAGCTTAATGGACGGTCCCTACGAGCAGTACTTC. Amino acid sequence: CASSLMDGPYEQYF. This rearrangement joins TRBV11-2 to TRBJ2-7; unclear D gene. This CDR3 region has 14 residues. The germline CDR1 and CDR2 sequences are SGHAT and FQNNGV. V lost 2 bases and J 2 bases, leaving 10 bases between the germline ends.

The gene calls are TRBV5-5 and TRBJ1-1, with a weak D call TRBD1 (5 bases). Germline V gives CDR1 SGHKS, CDR2 YYEKEE (reference sequence). CDR3 size: 13 residues. V shed 2 bases and J shed 4 bases, with 9 bases lying between them. The CDR3 spells CASSFRGGTEAFF. The CDR3 DNA reads as TGTGCCAGCAGCTTCCGTGGGGGCACTGAAGCTTTCTTT.

This sequence joins TRBV21-1 and TRBJ2-5; the table's D call of TRBD2 was not tested on the DNA. TRBV21-1 is given as a pseudogene. CDR3 length: 16 amino acids. The CDR3 here is CASSKPSGGVQETQYF. In DNA, the CDR3 is TGTGCCAGCAGCAAGCCTAGCGGGGGTGTTCAAGAGACCCAGTACTTC.

This sequence joins TRBV4-1 and TRBJ2-3; 7 positions agree with TRBD2. V trimming: 0 bases; J trimming: 2 bases; junction bases outside the gene matches: 17. Germline CDR1 and CDR2: MGHRA and YSYEKL. The length of the CDR3 is 20 residues. Here the CDR3 DNA reads TGCGCCAGCAGCCAAGATCTCGGGGGGTACCTCCTCCACTCCACAGATACGCAGTATTTT. This sequence encodes CASSQDLGGYLLHSTDTQYF.

The V and J genes are TRBV19 and TRBJ2-7; D unresolved. V lost 0 bases and J 6 bases, leaving 12 bases between the germline ends. Germline CDR1 is LNHDA and CDR2 is SQIVND (reference sequence). This CDR3 has 14 residues. This chain's CDR3 is CASSIEGSVGEQYF. The CDR3 DNA follows: TGTGCCAGTAGTATAGAGGGGTCCGTCGGCGAGCAGTACTTC.